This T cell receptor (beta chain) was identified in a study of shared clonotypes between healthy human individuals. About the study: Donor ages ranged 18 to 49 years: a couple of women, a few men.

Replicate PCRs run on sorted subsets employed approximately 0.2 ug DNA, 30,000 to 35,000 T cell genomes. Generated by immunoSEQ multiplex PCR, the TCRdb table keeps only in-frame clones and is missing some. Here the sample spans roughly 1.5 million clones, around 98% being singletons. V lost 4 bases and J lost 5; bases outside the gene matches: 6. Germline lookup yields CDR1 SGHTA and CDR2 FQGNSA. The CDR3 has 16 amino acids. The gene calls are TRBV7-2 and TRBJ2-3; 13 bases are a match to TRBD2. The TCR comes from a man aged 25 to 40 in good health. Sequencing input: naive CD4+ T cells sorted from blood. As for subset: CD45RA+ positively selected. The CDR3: CASSSLGTSGEDTQYF. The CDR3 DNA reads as TGTGCCAGCAGCTCCCTCGGGACTAGCGGGGAAGATACGCAGTATTTT.